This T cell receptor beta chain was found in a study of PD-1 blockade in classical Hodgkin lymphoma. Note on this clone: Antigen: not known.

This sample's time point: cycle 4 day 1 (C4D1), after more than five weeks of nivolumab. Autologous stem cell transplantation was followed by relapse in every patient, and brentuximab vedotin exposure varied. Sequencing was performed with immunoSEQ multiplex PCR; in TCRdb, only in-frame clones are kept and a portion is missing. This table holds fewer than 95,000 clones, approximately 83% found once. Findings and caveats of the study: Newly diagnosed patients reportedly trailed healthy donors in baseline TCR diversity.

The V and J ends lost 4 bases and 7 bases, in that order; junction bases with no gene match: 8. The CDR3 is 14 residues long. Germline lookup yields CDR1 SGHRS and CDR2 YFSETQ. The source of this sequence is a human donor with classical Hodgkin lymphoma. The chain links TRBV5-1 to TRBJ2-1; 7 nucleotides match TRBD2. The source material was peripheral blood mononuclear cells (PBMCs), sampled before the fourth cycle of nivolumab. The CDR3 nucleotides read TGCGCCAGCAGCCCCGGGACGGGGGGAAATGAGCAGTTCTTC. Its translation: CASSPGTGGNEQFF. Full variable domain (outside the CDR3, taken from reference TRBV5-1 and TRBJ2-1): KAGVTQTPRYLIKTRGQQVTLSCSPISGHRSVSWYQQTPGQGLQFLFEYFSETQRNKGNFPGRFSGRQFSNSRSEMNVSTLELGDSALYLCASSPGTGGNEQFFGPGTRLTVL.